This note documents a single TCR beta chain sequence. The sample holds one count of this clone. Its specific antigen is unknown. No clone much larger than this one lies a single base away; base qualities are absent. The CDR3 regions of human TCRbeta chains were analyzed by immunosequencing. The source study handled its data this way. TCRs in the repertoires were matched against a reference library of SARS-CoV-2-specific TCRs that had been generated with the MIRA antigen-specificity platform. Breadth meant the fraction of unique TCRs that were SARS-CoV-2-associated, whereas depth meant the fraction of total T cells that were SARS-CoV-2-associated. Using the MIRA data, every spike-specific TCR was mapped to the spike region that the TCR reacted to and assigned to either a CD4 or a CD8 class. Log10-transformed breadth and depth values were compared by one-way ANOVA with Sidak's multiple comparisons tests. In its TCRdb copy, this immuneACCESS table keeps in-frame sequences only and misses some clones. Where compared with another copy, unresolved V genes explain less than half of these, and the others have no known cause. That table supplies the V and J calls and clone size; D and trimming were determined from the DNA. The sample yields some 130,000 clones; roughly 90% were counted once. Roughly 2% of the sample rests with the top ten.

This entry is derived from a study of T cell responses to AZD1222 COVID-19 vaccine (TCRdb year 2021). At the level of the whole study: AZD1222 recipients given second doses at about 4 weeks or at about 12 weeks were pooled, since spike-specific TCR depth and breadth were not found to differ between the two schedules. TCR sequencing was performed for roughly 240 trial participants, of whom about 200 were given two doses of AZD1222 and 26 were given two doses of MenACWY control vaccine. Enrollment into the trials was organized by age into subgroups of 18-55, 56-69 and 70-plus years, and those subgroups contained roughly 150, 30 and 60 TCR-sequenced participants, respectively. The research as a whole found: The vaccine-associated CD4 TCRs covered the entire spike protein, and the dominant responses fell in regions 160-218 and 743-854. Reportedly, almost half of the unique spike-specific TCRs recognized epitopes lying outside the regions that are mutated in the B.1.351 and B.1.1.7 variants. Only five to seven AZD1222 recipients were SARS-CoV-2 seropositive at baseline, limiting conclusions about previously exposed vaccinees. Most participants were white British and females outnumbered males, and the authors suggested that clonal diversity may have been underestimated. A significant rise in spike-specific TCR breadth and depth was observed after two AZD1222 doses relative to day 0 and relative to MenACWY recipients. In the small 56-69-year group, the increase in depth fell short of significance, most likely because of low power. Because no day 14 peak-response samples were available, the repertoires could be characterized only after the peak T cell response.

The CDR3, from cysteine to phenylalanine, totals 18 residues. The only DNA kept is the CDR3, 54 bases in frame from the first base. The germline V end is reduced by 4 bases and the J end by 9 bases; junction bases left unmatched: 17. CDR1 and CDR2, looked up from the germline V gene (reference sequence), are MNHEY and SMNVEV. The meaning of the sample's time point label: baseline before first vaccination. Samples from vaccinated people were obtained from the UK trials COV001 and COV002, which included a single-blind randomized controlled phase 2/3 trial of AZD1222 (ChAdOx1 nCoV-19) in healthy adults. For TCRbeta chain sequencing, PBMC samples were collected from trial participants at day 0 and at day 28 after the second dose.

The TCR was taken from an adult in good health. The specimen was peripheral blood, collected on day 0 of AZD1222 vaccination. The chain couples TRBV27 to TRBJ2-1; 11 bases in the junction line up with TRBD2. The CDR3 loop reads CASSYRGWIAGGPFEQFF. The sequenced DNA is TGTGCCAGCAGTTACCGAGGATGGATAGCGGGGGGGCCCTTTGAGCAGTTCTTC.